The sequence of this TCR beta chain was determined in a study of T cell responses to AZD1222 COVID-19 vaccine. Broader study findings: When two AZD1222 doses had been given, Spike-specific TCR breadth and depth rose. Clonal diversity may have been underestimated, and the donors were mostly white British, with more females than males. Spike-spanning, vaccine-associated CD4 TCRs were dominant at 160-218 and 743-854.

Pooling covered second doses at about 4 or about 12 weeks. The data were produced by immunoSEQ multiplex PCR, yet TCRdb's version contains in-frame clones alone and is incomplete. The sample contains 60,000 to 85,000 clones, over 75% of which appear only once. Per the germline V gene, CDR1 is MDHEN and CDR2 is SYDVKM. The V end was cut by 6 bases, the J end by 0 bases, with 18 bases between. This CDR3 is 18 amino acids long. Only one count was recorded for this clone. The antigen remains undetermined. V and J are TRBV28 and TRBJ2-6; D is possibly TRBD2 (7 bases). This specimen consisted of peripheral blood, obtained 28 days after the second AZD1222 dose. The receptor's source is an adult who received the AZD1222 COVID-19 vaccine. CDR3 DNA: TGTGCCAGCAGCCTCGTGGGGGGGGCTAGCTCTGGGGCCAACGTCCTGACTTTC. It encodes CASSLVGGASSGANVLTF.